Sequencing of this TCR beta chain was carried out in a study of cytomegalovirus exposure and HLA in healthy donors. Whole-study results and caveats: In a later analysis, DRB1 alleles had the most associated TCRs; HLA-C alleles the fewest. Certain sequence variants were highly shared and formed a cluster, and this cluster was likely a sequencing artifact. In presence/absence analyses, roughly uniform sequencing depth across donors was assumed. The HLA-A and HLA-B alleles of most subjects were reportedly predicted accurately from TCR beta sequences.

This CDR3 is 13 amino acids long. Germline V gene lookup returns CDR1 LNHDA and CDR2 SQIVND (reference sequence). V was pared by 6 bases and J by 7 bases, with 4 bases of the junction left unmatched. It was with 60 Vbeta and 13 Jbeta primers that the PCR ran. The assay was immunoSEQ multiplex PCR, and TCRdb's table has in-frame clones only and misses some. The sample contains some 110,000 clones, just over 70% of which appear only once. With respect to this clone: Antigen specificity is unknown.

This chain links TRBV19 with TRBJ1-1; 11 positions agree with TRBD1. The TCR was taken from a boy younger than 18 in good health and CMV-seronegative. The sample was PBMCs. CDR3 in DNA: TGTGCCAGTAGGGACAGGGGGCAGGTTGAAGCTTTCTTT. Amino acid sequence: CASRDRGQVEAFF.